These 4 T cell receptor beta chains share one sample of origin, sequenced in a study of beta chain features in type 1 diabetes. Study findings and constraints: TCRB CDR3 length was moderately but significantly reduced in all four CD4+ subsets of Type 1 diabetes patients.

The antigens for these receptors are not known. Every bit of the isolated RNA underwent reverse transcription, so sequencing read expressed TCRB transcripts. Produced via immunoSEQ multiplex PCR; TCRdb's table is partial and in-frame only. Of 600,000 to 700,000 clones listed, 13% are singletons. Sample: naive CD4+ T cells from blood. These receptors all stem from a man younger than 30 with type 1 diabetes.

This clone was counted ten times or more. Other DNA sequences in this specimen translate into the identical CDR3. This chain connects TRBV13 to TRBJ1-1; D gene ambiguous. Trimming pared 0 bases from V and 2 bases from J, leaving 10 bases between. The CDR3 totals 15 residues. The germline V gene encodes CDR1 PRHDT and CDR2 FYEKMQ (reference sequence). The CDR3 reads CASSLGPGLNTEAFF. The CDR3 region has the DNA TGTGCCAGCAGCTTAGGCCCGGGCCTCAACACTGAAGCTTTCTTT.

In DNA form, the CDR3 reads TGTGCCTGGGGAACAGGCTCAACTAATGAAAAACTGTTTTTT. Translating gives CAWGTGSTNEKLFF. The chain recombines TRBV30 with TRBJ1-4; a possible D gene is TRBD1 (5 bases). The ends were cut back, 5 bases at V and 0 bases at J, with 10 bases in the middle. In germline, CDR1 is GTSNPN, CDR2 SVGIG (reference sequence). This CDR3 region has 14 residues.

This chain connects TRBV28 to TRBJ2-7; D is unresolved. V lost 5 bases and J 2 bases, leaving 10 bases between the germline ends. This CDR3 comprises 13 residues. The germline V gene has CDR1 MDHEN and CDR2 SYDVKM. The CDR3 DNA is TGTGCCAGCAGTCCCCCGACCCCCTACGAGCAGTACTTC. It codes for CASSPPTPYEQYF.

The V gene is TRBV11-1, the J gene TRBJ2-2; the match to TRBD2 covers 11 bases. Germline trimming cut 2 bases from V and 6 bases from J; bases unmatched to any gene: 5. Germline CDR1 is SGHAT and CDR2 is FQDESV (reference sequence). This CDR3 is 16 amino acids long. CDR3 sequence reads: CASSLSLAGGPGELFF. The CDR3 DNA sequence: TGTGCCAGCAGCTTATCCCTAGCGGGGGGTCCCGGGGAGCTGTTTTTT.